The source of this T cell receptor beta chain is a study of T cell repertoires in cytomegalovirus infection. Study in general: Public TCR beta signatures indicated both CMV infection and matching HLA type. Study-level findings and limits: People with CMV and the relevant HLA were identified by cumulative public TCR beta family frequency. Ex vivo responses were dominated by HLA-C-restricted CMV-specific TCR beta clonotypes.

TCRdb analysed the reads with MiXCR anew, one entry per CDR3 protein. The sample shows approximately 100,000 distinct CDR3 sequences, around 22% of them seen only once. Points on this clonotype: The antigen remains unidentified.

Germline-derived CDR1 and CDR2 are SGHDN and FVKESK. Trimming removed 1 base from V and 0 bases from J, with 5 bases in between. The CDR3 consists of 14 residues. The source is a human donor in good health (CMV status not recorded). Some clones in this sample may be carry-over from other donors' samples. The sequencing input was CD8+ T cells from PBMCs. V usage is TRBV14 and J usage is TRBJ2-3; no definite D call. The CDR3 nucleotides are TGTGCCAGCAGCCAAGTTCCAAGCACAGATACGCAGTATTTT. Translating gives CASSQVPSTDTQYF.